Below, 25 T cell receptor beta chains from the same sample are listed, as sequenced in a study of OX40 agonist ivuxolimab in advanced cancers. The data were produced by immunoSEQ multiplex PCR, yet TCRdb's version contains in-frame clones alone and is incomplete. The table records 120,000 or so clones, roughly 90% of them present only once. The specimen was CD4+ or CD8+ T cells sorted from blood, collected in a trial of the OX40 agonist ivuxolimab. Every receptor here comes from an adult with an advanced solid tumor such as melanoma, head and neck, liver or kidney cancer.

The chain joins TRBV7-2 to TRBJ2-2; D not certain. The germline CDR1 and CDR2 sequences are SGHTA and FQGNSA. The CDR3 is 14 residues long. Deletions cut 7 bases from V and 2 bases from J, with 11 bases between. The CDR3 loop is CASTQVINTGELFF. The CDR3 DNA reads as TGTGCCAGCACCCAAGTGATTAACACCGGGGAGCTGTTTTTT.

This clone was recorded only once. The rearrangement uses TRBV9 and TRBJ2-7; possibly TRBD1 or TRBD2 for D (5 bases each). Trimming shortened V by 2 bases and J by 9 bases, and 12 bases separated the two germline ends. There are 12 residues in the CDR3. Germline V lookup: CDR1 SGDLS, CDR2 YYNGEE. CDR3 region: CASSVASGRQYF. Here the CDR3 DNA reads TGTGCCAGCAGCGTTGCATCAGGGAGGCAGTACTTC. Together with reference TRBV9 and TRBJ2-7, the CDR3 gives the full variable domain: DSGVTQTPKHLITATGQRVTLRCSPRSGDLSVYWYQQSLDQGLQFLIQYYNGEERAKGNILERFSAQQFPDLHSELNLSSLELGDSALYFCASSVASGRQYFGPGTRLTVT.

V and J are TRBV5-4 and TRBJ1-1; D remains ambiguous. Between the trimmed V and J ends, which lost 2 bases and 2 bases, there was a span of 10 bases. The CDR3 runs 14 residues. Germline V gene data show CDR1 as SGHNT and CDR2 as YYREEE (reference sequence). The CDR3: CASSFVSVNTEAFF. The DNA for the CDR3 is TGTGCCAGCAGCTTCGTGTCGGTTAACACTGAAGCTTTCTTT.

V gene TRBV5-4 combines with J gene TRBJ2-2; the match to TRBD1 covers 7 bases. The ends lost 2 bases at V and 1 base at J; junction bases unmatched: 2. Germline loops: CDR1 SGHNT, CDR2 YYREEE (reference sequence). The CDR3 is 15 amino acids. CDR3 nucleotides: TGTGCCAGCAGCTTACAGGGGAGGAACACCGGGGAGCTGTTTTTT. Encoded protein: CASSLQGRNTGELFF.

The chain carries TRBV5-1 and TRBJ2-3; D uncertain. Germline CDR1 SGHRS, CDR2 YFSETQ. The CDR3 runs 13 residues. The ends were cut back, 4 bases at V and 0 bases at J, with 6 bases in the middle. CDR3 loop: CASSPKSTDTQYF. CDR3 nucleotides: TGCGCCAGCAGCCCGAAGAGCACAGATACGCAGTATTTT.

As DNA, the CDR3 is TGTGCCATCAGTGCGGGAGGCCCAAATTACAATGAGCAGTTCTTC. Translation gives CAISAGGPNYNEQFF. The chain joins TRBV10-3 to TRBJ2-1, with 7 bases lining up with TRBD2. Germline V gene data show CDR1 as ENHRY and CDR2 as SYGVKD. V lost 4 bases to trimming and J lost 4 bases; unmatched junction nucleotides: 7. The CDR3 is 15 residues long.

This rearrangement joins TRBV4-3 to TRBJ2-2; D possibly corresponds to TRBD2 (5 bases). CDR1 and CDR2 from the germline V gene are LGHNA and YSLEER. The CDR3 is 16 residues long. Trimming left V 0 bases short and J 0 bases short, with 8 bases between. Here the CDR3 reads CASSQDGRANTGELFF. The CDR3 nucleotides read TGCGCCAGCAGCCAAGATGGGAGAGCGAACACCGGGGAGCTGTTTTTT.

J is TRBJ1-1 and V is TRBV7-3; D may be TRBD1 (6 bases). This CDR3 has 13 amino acids. Trimming took off 5 bases at V and 3 bases at J, with 10 bases between the two ends. CDR1 is SGHTA, CDR2 FQGTGA, per germline. CDR3 sequence: CASSRDIYTEAFF. As DNA, the CDR3 is TGTGCCAGCAGCCGGGACATTTACACTGAAGCTTTCTTT.

The chain combines TRBV7-6 with TRBJ2-2; 12 nucleotides line up with TRBD2. V shed 0 bases, J shed 7 bases, and the junction held 15 bases outside the gene matches. CDR1 is SGHVS and CDR2 is FNYEAQ in the germline V gene. This CDR3 has 20 residues. This CDR3 is CASSLAERTSGTFDVGELFF. The CDR3 DNA reads as TGTGCCAGCAGCTTAGCGGAGCGGACTAGCGGGACCTTCGATGTCGGGGAGCTGTTTTTT.

The chain joins TRBV18 to TRBJ2-7; D gene ambiguous. This CDR3 is 11 amino acids long. Deletions cut 6 bases from V and 3 bases from J, with 6 bases between. CDR1 and CDR2 from the germline V gene are KGHSH and LQKENI. The CDR3 spells CASSSDYEQYF. The DNA of the CDR3 is TGTGCCAGCTCGTCGGACTACGAGCAGTACTTC.

The chain links TRBV5-4 to TRBJ1-1; possible D gene TRBD1, 6 bases. This CDR3 spans 14 amino acids. Trimming stripped 3 bases from V and 0 bases from J, with 9 bases between. In germline, CDR1 is SGHNT, CDR2 YYREEE (reference sequence). CDR3 protein: CASSSRGLNTEAFF. In DNA form, the CDR3 reads TGTGCCAGCAGCTCCAGGGGCTTGAACACTGAAGCTTTCTTT. The whole variable domain, filled in from reference TRBV5-4 and TRBJ1-1, reads ETGVTQSPTHLIKTRGQQVTLRCSSQSGHNTVSWYQQALGQGPQFIFQYYREEENGRGNFPPRFSGLQFPNYSSELNVNALELDDSALYLCASSSRGLNTEAFFGQGTRLTVV.

This clone was recorded once. This sequence joins TRBV7-3 and TRBJ2-3; D is perhaps TRBD1 or TRBD2 (5 bases each). Germline CDR1 and CDR2: SGHTA and FQGTGA. The CDR3 extends over 15 amino acids. The V and J ends lost 2 bases and 1 base respectively, with 10 bases between them. The CDR3 region has the DNA TGTGCCAGCAGCTTAGGGACCGGACGCACAGATACGCAGTATTTT. Translation gives CASSLGTGRTDTQYF.

This clone was observed a single time. The rearrangement joins TRBV4-3 to TRBJ1-1; maybe TRBD1 (5 bases). This CDR3 region has 15 residues. Trimming took 2 bases from V and 0 from J, leaving 10 bases between them. Looked up from germline, CDR1 is LGHNA and CDR2 is YSLEER. The CDR3 DNA is TGCGCCAGCAGCCAAATTCGGGGGTTGAACACTGAAGCTTTCTTT. Amino acids: CASSQIRGLNTEAFF.

V usage is TRBV9 and J usage is TRBJ1-3, with D perhaps TRBD1 (5 bases). Germline V gene lookup returns CDR1 SGDLS and CDR2 YYNGEE. The CDR3 has 15 residues. V was cut by 0 bases and J by 2 bases, with 9 bases left in between. DNA of the CDR3: TGTGCCAGCAGCGTAGAAGGGGATCCTGGAAACACCATATATTTT. Translating it yields CASSVEGDPGNTIYF.

The rearrangement uses TRBV7-9 and TRBJ2-1; D unresolved. The CDR3 is made up of 18 amino acids. The V gene's germline CDR1 is SEHNR and CDR2 FQNEAQ (reference sequence). Trimming took off 1 base at V and 0 bases at J, with 16 bases between the two ends. The CDR3 DNA sequence: TGTGCCAGCAGCTTAGATCTACTGGGCGGAGCCTCCTACAATGAGCAGTTCTTC. Its protein is CASSLDLLGGASYNEQFF.

This chain links TRBV2 with TRBJ2-1; the match to TRBD2 covers 9 bases. V was clipped by 6 bases and J by 3 bases; unmatched bases: 12. The CDR3 consists of 17 residues. CDR1 is SNHLY, CDR2 FYNNEI, per germline. CDR3 residues: CASSPLSGSNLYNEQFF. CDR3 nucleotide sequence: TGTGCCAGCAGCCCCCTTAGCGGGAGTAACCTCTACAATGAGCAGTTCTTC.

This chain uses TRBV28 with TRBJ1-1; 10 nucleotides match TRBD1. V trimming: 10 bases; J trimming: 7 bases; junction bases outside the gene matches: 12. Germline V lookup: CDR1 MDHEN, CDR2 SYDVKM. This CDR3 region has 14 residues. For the CDR3, the DNA is TGTGCCACCACGATAGGACAGGGGGTAATTGAAGCTTTCTTT. Protein sequence: CATTIGQGVIEAFF.

J is TRBJ2-3 and V is TRBV7-3; 8 positions match TRBD2. Germline-derived CDR1 and CDR2 are SGHTA and FQGTGA. The CDR3 sequence is 13 residues long. V lost 4 bases and J lost 4; bases outside the gene matches: 1. CDR3 protein: CASSSTSADTQYF. The CDR3 nucleotides are TGTGCCAGCAGCTCGACTAGCGCAGATACGCAGTATTTT.

CDR3 loop: CASSLMTGGNEKLFF. CDR3 nucleotides: TGTGCCAGCAGCTTAATGACAGGGGGTAATGAAAAACTGTTTTTT. The chain employs TRBV7-2 and TRBJ1-4; TRBD1 aligns across 9 bases. In germline, CDR1 is SGHTA, CDR2 FQGNSA. V dropped 2 bases and J dropped 4; count of bases not matched to a gene: 2. The length of the CDR3 is 15 residues.

The V gene is TRBV6-1, the J gene TRBJ1-6; TRBD1 matches 7 bases. The CDR3 spans 14 residues. CDR1 and CDR2 (germline): MNHNS, SASEGT. Losses at the gene ends were 7 bases for V and 8 bases for J; bases not matched to a gene: 8. CDR3 amino acids: CASNWDSSDSPLHF. The CDR3 bases are TGTGCCAGCAACTGGGACAGCTCAGATTCACCCCTCCACTTT.

V is TRBV6-5 and J is TRBJ1-2; 9 nucleotides line up with TRBD1. CDR1 is MNHEY, CDR2 SVGAGI, per germline. CDR3 length equals 13 residues. The V gene end was trimmed by 7 bases and the J gene end by 4 bases; junction bases not matched to a gene: 4. The CDR3 sequence is CASNTGGSYGYTF. CDR3 sequence (DNA): TGTGCCAGCAATACAGGGGGCTCCTATGGCTACACCTTC.

The rearrangement joins TRBV7-2 to TRBJ2-1, with TRBD1 matching over 7 bases. The J segment lost 4 bases and the V segment lost 6 bases, leaving 9 bases of the junction unmatched. The V gene's germline CDR1 is SGHTA and CDR2 FQGNSA. This CDR3 contains 15 residues. The CDR3 nucleotides are TGTGCCAGCAGTTCTGACAGGGTATTTTACAATGAGCAGTTCTTC. Translated, it gives CASSSDRVFYNEQFF. Supplemented by reference TRBV7-2 and TRBJ2-1, the full variable domain reads GAGVSQSPSNKVTEKGKDVELRCDPISGHTALYWYRQSLGQGLEFLIYFQGNSAPDKSGLPSDRFSAERTGGSVSTLTIQRTQQEDSAVYLCASSSDRVFYNEQFFGPGTRLTVL.

The rearrangement uses TRBV6-5 and TRBJ1-4; 8 bases agree with TRBD1. The germline V gene has CDR1 MNHEY and CDR2 SVGAGI. CDR3 size: 14 residues. V lost 7 bases and J lost 9; bases outside the gene matches: 10. CDR3 protein: CASNLDRVSQKLFF. The DNA of the CDR3 is TGTGCCAGCAATTTGGACAGGGTTAGCCAAAAACTGTTTTTT.

CDR3 nucleotides: TGTGCCAGTAATCCGGGACAGACCGCCTCTGGGGCCAACGTCCTGACTTTC. It specifies CASNPGQTASGANVLTF. The chain uses TRBV19 and TRBJ2-6; TRBD1 matches 7 bases. The CDR3 covers 17 residues. Germline CDR1 reads LNHDA; CDR2 reads SQIVND (reference sequence). The V gene end was trimmed by 7 bases and the J gene end by 0 bases; junction bases not matched to a gene: 9. The full variable domain, completed using reference TRBV19 and TRBJ2-6, is DGGITQSPKYLFRKEGQNVTLSCEQNLNHDAMYWYRQDPGQGLRLIYYSQIVNDFQKGDIAEGYSVSREKKESFPLTVTSAQKNPTAFYLCASNPGQTASGANVLTFGAGSRLTVL.

The CDR3 sequence is CASSLTATSGSDTQYF. In DNA, the CDR3 is TGTGCCAGCAGCTTAACGGCGACTAGCGGGAGTGATACGCAGTATTTT. This chain uses TRBV7-3 with TRBJ2-3; 12 nucleotides match TRBD2. This CDR3 is 16 amino acids long. The V segment lost 0 bases and the J segment 6 bases; nucleotides outside the gene matches: 4. CDR1 and CDR2 (germline): SGHTA, FQGTGA.